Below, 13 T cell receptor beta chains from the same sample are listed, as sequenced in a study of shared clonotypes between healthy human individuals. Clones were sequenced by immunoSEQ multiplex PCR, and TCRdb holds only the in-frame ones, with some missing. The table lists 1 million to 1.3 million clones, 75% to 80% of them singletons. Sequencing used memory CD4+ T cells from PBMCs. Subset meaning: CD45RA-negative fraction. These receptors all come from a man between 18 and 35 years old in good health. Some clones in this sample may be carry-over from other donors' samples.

The CDR3 reads CASSFGASGNQPQHF. CDR3 nucleotide sequence: TGTGCCAGCAGTTTCGGGGCCTCAGGCAATCAGCCCCAGCATTTT. J is TRBJ1-5 and V is TRBV28; the D gene is possibly TRBD1 (5 bases). This CDR3 region has 15 residues. Germline assignment: CDR1 MDHEN and CDR2 SYDVKM. Trimming removed 3 bases from V and 2 bases from J, with 11 bases in between.

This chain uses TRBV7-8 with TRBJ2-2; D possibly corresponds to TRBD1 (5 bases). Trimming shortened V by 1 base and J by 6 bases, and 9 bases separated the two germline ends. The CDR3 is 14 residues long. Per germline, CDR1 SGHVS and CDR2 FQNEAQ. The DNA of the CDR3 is TGTGCCAGCAGCTTAGTGACAGTTCCCGGGGAGCTGTTTTTT. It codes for CASSLVTVPGELFF.

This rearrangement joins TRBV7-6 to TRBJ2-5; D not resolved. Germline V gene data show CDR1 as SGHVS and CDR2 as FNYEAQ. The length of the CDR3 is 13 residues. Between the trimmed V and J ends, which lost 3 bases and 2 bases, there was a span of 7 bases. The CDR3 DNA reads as TGTGCCAGCAGCTTCGGGTTACAAGAGACCCAGTACTTC. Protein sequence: CASSFGLQETQYF.

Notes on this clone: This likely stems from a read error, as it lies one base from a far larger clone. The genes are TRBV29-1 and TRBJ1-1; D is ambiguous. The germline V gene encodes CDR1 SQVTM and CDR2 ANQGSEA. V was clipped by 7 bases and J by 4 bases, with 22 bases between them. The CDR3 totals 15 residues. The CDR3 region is CSASAGWAMSTEAFF. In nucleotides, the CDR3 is TGCAGCGCCTCTGCGGGGTGGGCCATGAGCACTGAAGCTTTCTTT.

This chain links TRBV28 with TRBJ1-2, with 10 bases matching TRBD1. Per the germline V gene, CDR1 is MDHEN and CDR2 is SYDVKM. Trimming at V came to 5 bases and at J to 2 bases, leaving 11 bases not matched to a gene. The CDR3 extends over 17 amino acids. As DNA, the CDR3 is TGTGCCAGCAGTGCCCGACAGGGGGCGAATTCGAACTATGGCTACACCTTC. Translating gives CASSARQGANSNYGYTF.

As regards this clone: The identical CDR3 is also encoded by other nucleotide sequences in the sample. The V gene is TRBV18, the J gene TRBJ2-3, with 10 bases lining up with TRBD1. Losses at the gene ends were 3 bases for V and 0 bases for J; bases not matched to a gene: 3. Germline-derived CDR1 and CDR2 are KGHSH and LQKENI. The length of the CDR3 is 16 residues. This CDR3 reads CASSPRDRGSTDTQYF. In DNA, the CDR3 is TGTGCCAGCTCACCCCGGGACAGGGGTAGCACAGATACGCAGTATTTT.

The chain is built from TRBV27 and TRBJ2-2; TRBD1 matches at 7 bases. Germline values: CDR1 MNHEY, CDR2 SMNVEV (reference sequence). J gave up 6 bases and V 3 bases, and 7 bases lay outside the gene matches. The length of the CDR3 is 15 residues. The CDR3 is CASSLIRTGPGELFF. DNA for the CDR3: TGTGCCAGCAGTTTGATCAGGACAGGCCCCGGGGAGCTGTTTTTT.

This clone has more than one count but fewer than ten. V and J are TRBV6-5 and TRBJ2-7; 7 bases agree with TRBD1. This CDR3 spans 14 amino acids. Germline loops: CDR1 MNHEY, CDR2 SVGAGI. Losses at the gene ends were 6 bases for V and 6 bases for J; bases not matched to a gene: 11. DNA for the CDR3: TGTGCCAGCAGCCGACAGGGACCCACATCCGAGCAGTACTTC. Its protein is CASSRQGPTSEQYF.

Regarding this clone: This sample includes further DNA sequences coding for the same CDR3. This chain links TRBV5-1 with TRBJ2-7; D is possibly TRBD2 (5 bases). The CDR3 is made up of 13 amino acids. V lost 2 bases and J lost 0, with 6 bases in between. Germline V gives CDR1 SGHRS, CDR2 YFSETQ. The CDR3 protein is CASSLGSSYEQYF. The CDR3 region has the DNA TGCGCCAGCAGCTTAGGGAGCTCCTACGAGCAGTACTTC.

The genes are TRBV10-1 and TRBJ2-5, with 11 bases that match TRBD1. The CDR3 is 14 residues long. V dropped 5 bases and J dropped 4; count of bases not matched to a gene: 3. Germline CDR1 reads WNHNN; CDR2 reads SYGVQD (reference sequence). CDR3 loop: CASSPGTGGETQYF. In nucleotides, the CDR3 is TGCGCCAGCAGTCCCGGGACAGGGGGAGAGACCCAGTACTTC.

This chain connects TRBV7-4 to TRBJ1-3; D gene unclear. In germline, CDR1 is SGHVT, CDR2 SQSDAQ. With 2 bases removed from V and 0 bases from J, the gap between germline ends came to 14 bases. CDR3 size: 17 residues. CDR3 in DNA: TGTGCCAGCAGCTTACTCTGGATCTCGGCCTCTGGAAACACCATATATTTT. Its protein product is CASSLLWISASGNTIYF.

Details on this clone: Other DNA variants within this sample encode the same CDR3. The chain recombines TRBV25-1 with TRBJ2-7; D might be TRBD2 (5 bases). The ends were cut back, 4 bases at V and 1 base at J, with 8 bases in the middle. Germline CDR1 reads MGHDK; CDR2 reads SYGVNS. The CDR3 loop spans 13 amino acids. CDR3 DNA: TGTGCCAGCAGTGGCCTAGCATCCTACGAGCAGTACTTC. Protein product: CASSGLASYEQYF.

The CDR3 here is CAWSQGVGYGYTF. The CDR3 DNA follows: TGTGCCTGGAGTCAGGGAGTAGGCTATGGCTACACCTTC. The rearrangement joins TRBV30 to TRBJ1-2; the D gene is possibly TRBD1 (5 bases). Trimming took 2 bases from V and 4 from J, leaving 11 bases between them. The CDR3 extends over 13 amino acids. Germline V gene data show CDR1 as GTSNPN and CDR2 as SVGIG (reference sequence).